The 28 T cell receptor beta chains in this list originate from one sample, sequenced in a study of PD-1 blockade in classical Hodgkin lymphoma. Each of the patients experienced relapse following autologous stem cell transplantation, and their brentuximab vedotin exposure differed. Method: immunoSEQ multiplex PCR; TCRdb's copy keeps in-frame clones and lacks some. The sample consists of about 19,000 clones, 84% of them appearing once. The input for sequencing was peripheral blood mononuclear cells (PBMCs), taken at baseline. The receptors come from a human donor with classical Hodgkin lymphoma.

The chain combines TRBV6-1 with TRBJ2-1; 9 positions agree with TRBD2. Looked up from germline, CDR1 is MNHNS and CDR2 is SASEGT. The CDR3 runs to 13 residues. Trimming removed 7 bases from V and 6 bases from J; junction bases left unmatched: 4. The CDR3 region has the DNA TGTGCCAGCACTGGGACTAGCCTCAATGAGCAGTTCTTC. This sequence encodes CASTGTSLNEQFF.

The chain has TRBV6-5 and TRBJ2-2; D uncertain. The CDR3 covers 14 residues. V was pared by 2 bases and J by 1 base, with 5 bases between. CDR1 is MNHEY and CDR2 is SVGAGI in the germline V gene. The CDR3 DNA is TGTGCCAGCAGTTACCGGTGGAACACCGGGGAGCTGTTTTTT. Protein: CASSYRWNTGELFF.

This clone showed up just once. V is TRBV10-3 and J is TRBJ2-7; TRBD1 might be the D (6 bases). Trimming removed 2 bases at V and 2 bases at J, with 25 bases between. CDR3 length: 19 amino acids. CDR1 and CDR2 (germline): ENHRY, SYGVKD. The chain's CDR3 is CAISEGPYTAPRGTYEQYF. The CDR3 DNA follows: TGTGCCATCAGTGAGGGACCGTACACCGCCCCAAGGGGGACCTACGAGCAGTACTTC.

The CDR3 sequence is CASSYRDRDYQETQYF. The CDR3, as DNA: TGTGCCAGCAGTTACCGGGACAGGGATTACCAAGAGACCCAGTACTTC. J is TRBJ2-5 and V is TRBV6-5, with TRBD1 identical over 9 bases. V trimming: 2 bases; J trimming: 0 bases; junction bases outside the gene matches: 4. Germline V gene lookup returns CDR1 MNHEY and CDR2 SVGAGI. The CDR3 consists of 16 residues.

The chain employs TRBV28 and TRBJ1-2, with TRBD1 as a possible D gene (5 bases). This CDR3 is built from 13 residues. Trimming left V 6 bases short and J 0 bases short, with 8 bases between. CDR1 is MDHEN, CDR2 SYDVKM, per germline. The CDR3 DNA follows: TGTGCCAGCAGGGACATAGCTAACTATGGCTACACCTTC. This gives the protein CASRDIANYGYTF.

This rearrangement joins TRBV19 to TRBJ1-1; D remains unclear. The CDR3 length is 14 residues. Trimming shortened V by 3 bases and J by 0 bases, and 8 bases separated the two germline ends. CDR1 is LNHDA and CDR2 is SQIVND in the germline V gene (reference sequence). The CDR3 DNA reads TGTGCCAGTAGTATTTACAGTATGAACACTGAAGCTTTCTTT. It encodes CASSIYSMNTEAFF.

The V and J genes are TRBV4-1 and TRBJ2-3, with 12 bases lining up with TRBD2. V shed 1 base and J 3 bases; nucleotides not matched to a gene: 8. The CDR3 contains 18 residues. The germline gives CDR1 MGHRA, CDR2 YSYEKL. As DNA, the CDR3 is TGCGCCAGCAGCCAAGGGCTAGCGGGGGGGTGGGATACAGATACGCAGTATTTT. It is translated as CASSQGLAGGWDTDTQYF.

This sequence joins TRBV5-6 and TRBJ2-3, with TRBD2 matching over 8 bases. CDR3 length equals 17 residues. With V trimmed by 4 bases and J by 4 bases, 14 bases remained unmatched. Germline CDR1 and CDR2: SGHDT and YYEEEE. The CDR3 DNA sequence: TGTGCCAGCAGCCCGAGCCCCGGGAGGGCCGATGCAGATACGCAGTATTTT. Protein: CASSPSPGRADADTQYF.

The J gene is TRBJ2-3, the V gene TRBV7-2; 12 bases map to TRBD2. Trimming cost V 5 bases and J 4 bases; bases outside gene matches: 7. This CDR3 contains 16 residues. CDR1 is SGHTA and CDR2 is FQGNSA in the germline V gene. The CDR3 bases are TGTGCCAGCAGCCCCCTAGCGGGGGGGCGTCCAGATACGCAGTATTTT. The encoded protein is CASSPLAGGRPDTQYF.

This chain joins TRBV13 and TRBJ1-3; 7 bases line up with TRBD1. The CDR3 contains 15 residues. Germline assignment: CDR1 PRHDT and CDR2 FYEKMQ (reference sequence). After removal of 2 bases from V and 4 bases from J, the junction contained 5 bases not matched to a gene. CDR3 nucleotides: TGTGCCAGCAGCTTAAGGGGGCGTTTGGGAAACACCATATATTTT. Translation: CASSLRGRLGNTIYF.

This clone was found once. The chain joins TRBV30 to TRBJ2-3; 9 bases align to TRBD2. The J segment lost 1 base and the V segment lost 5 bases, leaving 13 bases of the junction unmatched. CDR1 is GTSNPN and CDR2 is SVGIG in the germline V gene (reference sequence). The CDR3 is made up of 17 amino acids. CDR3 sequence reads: CAWAPAVASGGTDTQYF. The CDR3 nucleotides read TGTGCCTGGGCCCCCGCGGTGGCTAGCGGGGGCACAGATACGCAGTATTTT.

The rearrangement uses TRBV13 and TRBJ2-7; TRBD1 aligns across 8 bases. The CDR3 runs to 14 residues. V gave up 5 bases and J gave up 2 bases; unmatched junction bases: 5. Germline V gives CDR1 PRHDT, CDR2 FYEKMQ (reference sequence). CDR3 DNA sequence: TGTGCCAGCAGCGGGAGGACAGGGACCTACGAGCAGTACTTC. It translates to CASSGRTGTYEQYF. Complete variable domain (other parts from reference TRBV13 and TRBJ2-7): AAGVIQSPRHLIKEKRETATLKCYPIPRHDTVYWYQQGPGQDPQFLISFYEKMQSDKGSIPDRFSAQQFSDYHSELNMSSLELGDSALYFCASSGRTGTYEQYFGPGTRLTVT.

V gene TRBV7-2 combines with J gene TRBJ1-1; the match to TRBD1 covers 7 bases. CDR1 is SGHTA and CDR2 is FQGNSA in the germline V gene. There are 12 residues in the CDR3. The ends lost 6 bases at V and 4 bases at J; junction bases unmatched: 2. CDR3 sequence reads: CASSSGGTEAFF. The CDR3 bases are TGTGCCAGCAGTTCAGGGGGCACTGAAGCTTTCTTT.

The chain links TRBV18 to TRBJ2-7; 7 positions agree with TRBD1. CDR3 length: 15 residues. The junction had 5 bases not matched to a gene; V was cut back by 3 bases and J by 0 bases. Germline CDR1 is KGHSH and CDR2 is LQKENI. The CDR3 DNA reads TGTGCCAGCTCACCTACTCCAGGGGGCTCCTACGAGCAGTACTTC. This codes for CASSPTPGGSYEQYF. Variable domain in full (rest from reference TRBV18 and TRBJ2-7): NAGVMQNPRHLVRRRGQEARLRCSPMKGHSHVYWYRQLPEEGLKFMVYLQKENIIDESGMPKERFSAEFPKEGPSILRIQQVVRGDSAAYFCASSPTPGGSYEQYFGPGTRLTVT.

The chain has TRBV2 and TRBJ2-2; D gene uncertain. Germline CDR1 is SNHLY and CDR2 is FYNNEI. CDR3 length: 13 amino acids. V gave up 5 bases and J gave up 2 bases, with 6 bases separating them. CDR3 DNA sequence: TGTGCCAGCAGTAGAGAAAACACCGGGGAGCTGTTTTTT. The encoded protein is CASSRENTGELFF.

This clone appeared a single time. The CDR3 here is CASSDQGAGYEQYF. DNA for the CDR3: TGTGCCAGCAGTGACCAGGGGGCCGGGTACGAGCAGTACTTC. J is TRBJ2-7 and V is TRBV2, with 8 bases matching TRBD1. CDR1 is SNHLY and CDR2 is FYNNEI in the germline V gene. CDR3 length equals 14 residues. The J segment lost 4 bases and the V segment lost 3 bases, leaving 5 bases of the junction unmatched.

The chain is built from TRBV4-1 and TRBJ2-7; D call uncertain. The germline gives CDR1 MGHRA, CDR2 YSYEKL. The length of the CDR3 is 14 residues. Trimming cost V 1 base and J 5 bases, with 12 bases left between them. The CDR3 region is CASSQVNRFNEQYF. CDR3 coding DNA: TGCGCCAGCAGCCAAGTTAACAGATTCAACGAGCAGTACTTC.

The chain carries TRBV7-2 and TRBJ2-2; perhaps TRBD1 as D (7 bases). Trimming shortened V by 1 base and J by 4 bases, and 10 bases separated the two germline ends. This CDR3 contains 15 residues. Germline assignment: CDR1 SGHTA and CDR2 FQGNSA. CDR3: CASSLVQGGTGELFF. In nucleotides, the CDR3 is TGTGCCAGCAGCTTAGTCCAGGGGGGCACCGGGGAGCTGTTTTTT.

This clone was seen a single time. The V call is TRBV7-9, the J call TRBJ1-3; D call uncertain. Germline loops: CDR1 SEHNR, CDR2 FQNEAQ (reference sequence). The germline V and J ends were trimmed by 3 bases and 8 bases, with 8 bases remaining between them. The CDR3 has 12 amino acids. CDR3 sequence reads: CASSFVGHTIYF. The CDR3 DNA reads TGTGCCAGCAGCTTCGTAGGCCACACCATATATTTT.

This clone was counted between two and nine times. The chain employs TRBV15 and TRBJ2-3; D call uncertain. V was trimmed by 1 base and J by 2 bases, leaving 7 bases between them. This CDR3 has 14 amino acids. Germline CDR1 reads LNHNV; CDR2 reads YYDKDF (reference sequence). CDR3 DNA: TGTGCCACCAGCAGAGCGGCCCCCACAGATACGCAGTATTTT. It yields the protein CATSRAAPTDTQYF.

The CDR3, as DNA: TGTGCCAGCAGCCGGAAGGTGGGTGAAGCTTTCTTT. It translates to CASSRKVGEAFF. The chain recombines TRBV11-2 with TRBJ1-1; D is undetermined. Between the trimmed V and J ends, which lost 5 bases and 7 bases, there was a span of 11 bases. This CDR3 is 12 amino acids long. Germline CDR1 and CDR2: SGHAT and FQNNGV. Full variable domain (missing parts from reference TRBV11-2 and TRBJ1-1): EAGVAQSPRYKIIEKRQSVAFWCNPISGHATLYWYQQILGQGPKLLIQFQNNGVVDDSQLPKDRFSAERLKGVDSTLKIQPAKLEDSAVYLCASSRKVGEAFFGQGTRLTVV.

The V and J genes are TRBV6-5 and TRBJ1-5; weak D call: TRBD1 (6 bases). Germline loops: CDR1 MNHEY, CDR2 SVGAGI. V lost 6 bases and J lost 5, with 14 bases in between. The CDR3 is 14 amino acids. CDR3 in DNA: TGTGCCAGCAGCCCCGGGACACCGGATCAGCCCCAGCATTTT. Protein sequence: CASSPGTPDQPQHF.

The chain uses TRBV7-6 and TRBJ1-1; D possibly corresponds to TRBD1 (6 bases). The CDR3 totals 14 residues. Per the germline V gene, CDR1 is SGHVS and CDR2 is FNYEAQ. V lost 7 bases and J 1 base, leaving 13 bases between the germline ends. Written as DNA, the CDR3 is TGTGCCAGCACCCCGGGGGCAGCGAACACTGAAGCTTTCTTT. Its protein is CASTPGAANTEAFF. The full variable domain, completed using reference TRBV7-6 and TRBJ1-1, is GAGVSQSPRYKVTKRGQDVALRCDPISGHVSLYWYRQALGQGPEFLTYFNYEAQQDKSGLPNDRFSAERPEGSISTLTIQRTEQRDSAMYRCASTPGAANTEAFFGQGTRLTVV.

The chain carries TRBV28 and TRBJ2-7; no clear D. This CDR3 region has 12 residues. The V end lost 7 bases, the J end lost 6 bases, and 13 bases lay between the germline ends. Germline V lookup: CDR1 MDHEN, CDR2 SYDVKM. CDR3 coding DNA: TGTGCCAGCAATTATCCTTCTAGCGAGCAGTACTTC. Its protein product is CASNYPSSEQYF.

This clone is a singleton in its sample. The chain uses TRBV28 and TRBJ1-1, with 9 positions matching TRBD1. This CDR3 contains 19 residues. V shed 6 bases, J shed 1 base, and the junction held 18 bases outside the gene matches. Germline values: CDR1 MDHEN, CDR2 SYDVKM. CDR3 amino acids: CASSLAGTGLGVGNTEAFF. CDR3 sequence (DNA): TGTGCCAGCAGCCTCGCCGGGACAGGGCTGGGCGTGGGGAACACTGAAGCTTTCTTT. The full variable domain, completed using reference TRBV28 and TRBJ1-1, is DVKVTQSSRYLVKRTGEKVFLECVQDMDHENMFWYRQDPGLGLRLIYFSYDVKMKEKGDIPEGYSVSREKKERFSLILESASTNQTSMYLCASSLAGTGLGVGNTEAFFGQGTRLTVV.

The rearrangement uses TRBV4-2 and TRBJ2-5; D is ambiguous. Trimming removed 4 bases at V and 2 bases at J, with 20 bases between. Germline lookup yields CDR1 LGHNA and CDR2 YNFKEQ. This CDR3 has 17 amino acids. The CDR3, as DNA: TGTGCCAGCAGCCCCTTAAAAGGCCCTACGGAACAAGAGACCCAGTACTTC. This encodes CASSPLKGPTEQETQYF.

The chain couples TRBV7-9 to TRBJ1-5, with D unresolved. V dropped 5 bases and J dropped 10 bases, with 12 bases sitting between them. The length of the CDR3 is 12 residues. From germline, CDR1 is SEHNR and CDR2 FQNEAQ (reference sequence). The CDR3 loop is CASSHAEGPQHF. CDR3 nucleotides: TGTGCCAGCAGCCATGCGGAGGGCCCCCAGCATTTT.

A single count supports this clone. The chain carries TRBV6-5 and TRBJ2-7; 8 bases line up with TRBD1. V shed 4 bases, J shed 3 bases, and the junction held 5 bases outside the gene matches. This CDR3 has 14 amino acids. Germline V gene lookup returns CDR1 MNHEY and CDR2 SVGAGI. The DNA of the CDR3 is TGTGCCAGCAGTTCATGGACAGGGAGCTACGAGCAGTACTTC. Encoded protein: CASSSWTGSYEQYF.